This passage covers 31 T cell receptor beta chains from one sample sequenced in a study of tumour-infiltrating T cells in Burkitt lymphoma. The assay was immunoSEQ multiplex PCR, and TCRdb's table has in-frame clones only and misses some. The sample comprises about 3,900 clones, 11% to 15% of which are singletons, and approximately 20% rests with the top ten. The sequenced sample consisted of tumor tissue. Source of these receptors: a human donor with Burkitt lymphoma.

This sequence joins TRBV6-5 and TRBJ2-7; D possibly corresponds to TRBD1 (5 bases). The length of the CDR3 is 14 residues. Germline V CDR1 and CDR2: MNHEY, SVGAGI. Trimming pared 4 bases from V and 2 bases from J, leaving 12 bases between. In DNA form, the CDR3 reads TGTGCCAGCAGTTTAAGGGGAAGGGCCTACGAGCAGTACTTC. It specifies CASSLRGRAYEQYF.

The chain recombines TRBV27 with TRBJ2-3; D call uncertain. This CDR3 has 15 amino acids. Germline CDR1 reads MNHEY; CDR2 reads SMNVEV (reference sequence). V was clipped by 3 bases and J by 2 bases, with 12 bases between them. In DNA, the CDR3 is TGTGCCAGCAGTTTTGGTAGACAACACACAGATACGCAGTATTTT. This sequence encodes CASSFGRQHTDTQYF.

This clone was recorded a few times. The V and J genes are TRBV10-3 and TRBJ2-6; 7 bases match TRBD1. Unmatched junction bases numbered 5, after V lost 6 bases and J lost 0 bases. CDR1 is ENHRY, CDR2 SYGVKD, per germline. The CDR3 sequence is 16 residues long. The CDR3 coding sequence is TGTGCCATCAGGGGACAGCTAAGCTCTGGGGCCAACGTCCTGACTTTC. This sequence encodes CAIRGQLSSGANVLTF.

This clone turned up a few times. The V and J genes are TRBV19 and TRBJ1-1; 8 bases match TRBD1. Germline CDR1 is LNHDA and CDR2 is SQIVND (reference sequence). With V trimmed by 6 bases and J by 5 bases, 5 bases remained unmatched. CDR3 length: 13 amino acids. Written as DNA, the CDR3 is TGTGCCAGTAGGCTGACAGGGGTTACTGAAGCTTTCTTT. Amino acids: CASRLTGVTEAFF.

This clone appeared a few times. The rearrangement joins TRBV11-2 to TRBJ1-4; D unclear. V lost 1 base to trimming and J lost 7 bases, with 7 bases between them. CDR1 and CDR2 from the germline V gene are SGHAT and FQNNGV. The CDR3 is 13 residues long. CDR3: CASSLVSGEKLFF. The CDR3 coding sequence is TGTGCCAGCAGCTTAGTTTCAGGTGAAAAACTGTTTTTT.

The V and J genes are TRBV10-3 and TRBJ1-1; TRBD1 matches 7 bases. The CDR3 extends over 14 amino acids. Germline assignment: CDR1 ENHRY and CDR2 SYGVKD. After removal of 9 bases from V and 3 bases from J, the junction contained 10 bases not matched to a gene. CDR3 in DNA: TGTGCCATTAGACACAGGGGTAGTCACACTGAAGCTTTCTTT. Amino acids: CAIRHRGSHTEAFF.

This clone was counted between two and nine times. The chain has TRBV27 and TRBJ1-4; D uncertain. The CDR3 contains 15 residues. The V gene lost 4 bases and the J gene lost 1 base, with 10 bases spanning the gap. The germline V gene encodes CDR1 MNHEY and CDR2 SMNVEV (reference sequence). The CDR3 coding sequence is TGTGCCAGCAGTTCTCAAGGGAGAACTAATGAAAAACTGTTTTTT. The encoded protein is CASSSQGRTNEKLFF.

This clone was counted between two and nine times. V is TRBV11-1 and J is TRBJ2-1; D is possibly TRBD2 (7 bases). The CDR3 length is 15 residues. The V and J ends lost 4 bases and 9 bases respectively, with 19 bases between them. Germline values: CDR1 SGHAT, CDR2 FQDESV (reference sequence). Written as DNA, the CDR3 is TGTGCCAGCAGCTCCACAGGGACTACATATCCTGAGCAGTTCTTC. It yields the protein CASSSTGTTYPEQFF.

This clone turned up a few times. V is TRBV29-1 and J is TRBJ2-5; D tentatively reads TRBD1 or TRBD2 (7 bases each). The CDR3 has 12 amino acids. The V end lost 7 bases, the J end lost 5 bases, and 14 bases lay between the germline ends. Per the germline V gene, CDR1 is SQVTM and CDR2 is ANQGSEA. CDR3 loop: CSGNRGGETQYF. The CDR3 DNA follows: TGCAGCGGAAACAGGGGAGGGGAGACCCAGTACTTC.

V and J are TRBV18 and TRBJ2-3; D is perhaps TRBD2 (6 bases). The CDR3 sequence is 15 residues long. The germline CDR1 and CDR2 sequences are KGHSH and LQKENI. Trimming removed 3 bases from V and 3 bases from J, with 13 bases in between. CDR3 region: CASSPWEAQTDTQYF. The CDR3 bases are TGTGCCAGCTCACCTTGGGAGGCCCAGACAGATACGCAGTATTTT.

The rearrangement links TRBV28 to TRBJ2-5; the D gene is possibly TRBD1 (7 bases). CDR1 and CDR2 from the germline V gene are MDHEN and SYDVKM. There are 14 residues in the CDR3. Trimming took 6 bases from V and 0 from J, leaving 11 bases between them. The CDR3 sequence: CASSPGGYQETQYF. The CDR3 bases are TGTGCCAGCAGCCCAGGGGGGTACCAAGAGACCCAGTACTTC.

CDR3 nucleotides: TGTGCCAGCAGCTTAGAAGCCGGGTACCGCAATGAGCAGTTCTTC. Its translation is CASSLEAGYRNEQFF. The rearrangement links TRBV7-8 to TRBJ2-1; D not resolved. Looked up from germline, CDR1 is SGHVS and CDR2 is FQNEAQ. Trimming removed 1 base at V and 6 bases at J, with 13 bases between. This CDR3 region has 15 residues.

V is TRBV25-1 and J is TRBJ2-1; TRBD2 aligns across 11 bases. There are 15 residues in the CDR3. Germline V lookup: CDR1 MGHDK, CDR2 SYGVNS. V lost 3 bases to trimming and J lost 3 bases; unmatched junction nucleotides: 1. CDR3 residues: CASSEGTSGYNEQFF. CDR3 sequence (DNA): TGTGCCAGCAGTGAGGGGACTAGCGGCTACAATGAGCAGTTCTTC.

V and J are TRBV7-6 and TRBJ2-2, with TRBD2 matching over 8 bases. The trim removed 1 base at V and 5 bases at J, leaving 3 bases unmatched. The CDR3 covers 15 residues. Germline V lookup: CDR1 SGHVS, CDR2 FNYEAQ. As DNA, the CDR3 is TGTGCCAGCAGCTTAGGGGGCGGGAGGACCGGGGAGCTGTTTTTT. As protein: CASSLGGGRTGELFF.

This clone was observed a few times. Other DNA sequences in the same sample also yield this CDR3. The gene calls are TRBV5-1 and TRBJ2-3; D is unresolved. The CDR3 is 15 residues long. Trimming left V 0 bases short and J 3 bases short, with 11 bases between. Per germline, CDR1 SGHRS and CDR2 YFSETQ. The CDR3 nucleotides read TGCGCCAGCAGCTTGGAGAGGTCTAGTACAGATACGCAGTATTTT. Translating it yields CASSLERSSTDTQYF. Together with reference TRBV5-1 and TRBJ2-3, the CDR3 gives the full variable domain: KAGVTQTPRYLIKTRGQQVTLSCSPISGHRSVSWYQQTPGQGLQFLFEYFSETQRNKGNFPGRFSGRQFSNSRSEMNVSTLELGDSALYLCASSLERSSTDTQYFGPGTRLTVL.

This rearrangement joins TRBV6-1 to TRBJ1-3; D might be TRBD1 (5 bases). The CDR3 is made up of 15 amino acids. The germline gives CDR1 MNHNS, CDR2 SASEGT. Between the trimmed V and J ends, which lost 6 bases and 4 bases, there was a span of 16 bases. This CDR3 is CASSERRGFGNTIYF. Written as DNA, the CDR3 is TGTGCCAGCAGCGAAAGGCGGGGCTTCGGAAACACCATATATTTT.

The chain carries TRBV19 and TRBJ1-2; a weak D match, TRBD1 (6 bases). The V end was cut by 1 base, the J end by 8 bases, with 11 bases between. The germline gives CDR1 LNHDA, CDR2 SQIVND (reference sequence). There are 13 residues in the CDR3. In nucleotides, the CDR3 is TGTGCCAGTAGTATAGCTTGGACAGTCGGCTACACCTTC. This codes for CASSIAWTVGYTF.

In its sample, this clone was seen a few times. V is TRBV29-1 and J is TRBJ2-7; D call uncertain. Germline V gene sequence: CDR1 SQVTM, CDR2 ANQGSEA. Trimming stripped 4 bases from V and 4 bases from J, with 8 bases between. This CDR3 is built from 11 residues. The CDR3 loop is CSVVLGYEQYF. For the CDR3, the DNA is TGCAGCGTTGTCCTGGGGTACGAGCAGTACTTC.

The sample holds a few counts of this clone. The DNA of the CDR3 is TGCGCCAGCAGCTTGACAGGGGCGAACACTGAAGCTTTCTTT. Translation gives CASSLTGANTEAFF. The V call is TRBV5-1, the J call TRBJ1-1; 7 bases fit TRBD1. The junction had 1 base not matched to a gene; V was cut back by 1 base and J by 1 base. The V gene's germline CDR1 is SGHRS and CDR2 YFSETQ. The CDR3 runs to 14 residues.

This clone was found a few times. CDR3 coding DNA: TGTGCCAGCAACCCGGGACAGGGGCAAGAGACCCAGTACTTC. Residues: CASNPGQGQETQYF. This chain links TRBV2 with TRBJ2-5; 10 bases align to TRBD1. The germline V gene encodes CDR1 SNHLY and CDR2 FYNNEI. The CDR3 is 14 amino acids. J lost 2 bases, V lost 7 bases, and 4 bases had no gene match.

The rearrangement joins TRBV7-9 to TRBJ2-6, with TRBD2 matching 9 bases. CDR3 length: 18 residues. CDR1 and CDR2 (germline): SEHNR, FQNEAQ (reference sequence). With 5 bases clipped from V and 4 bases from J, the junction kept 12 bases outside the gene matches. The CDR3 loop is CASSPSGVLFSGANVLTF. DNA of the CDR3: TGTGCCAGCAGCCCTAGCGGGGTTCTCTTTTCCGGGGCCAACGTCCTGACTTTC.

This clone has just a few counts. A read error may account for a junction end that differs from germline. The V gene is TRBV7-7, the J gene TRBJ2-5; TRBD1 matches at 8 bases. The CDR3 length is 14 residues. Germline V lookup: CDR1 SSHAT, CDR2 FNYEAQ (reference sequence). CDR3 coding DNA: TGTGCTAGCAGCCCTAGGACAGGGCAAGAGACCCAGTACTTC. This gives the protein CASSPRTGQETQYF. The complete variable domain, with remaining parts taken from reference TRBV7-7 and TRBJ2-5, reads GAGVSQSPRYKVTKRGQDVTLRCDPISSHATLYWYQQALGQGPEFLTYFNYEAQPDKSGLPSDRFSAERPEGSISTLTIQRTEQRDSAMYRCASSPRTGQETQYFGPGTRLLVL.

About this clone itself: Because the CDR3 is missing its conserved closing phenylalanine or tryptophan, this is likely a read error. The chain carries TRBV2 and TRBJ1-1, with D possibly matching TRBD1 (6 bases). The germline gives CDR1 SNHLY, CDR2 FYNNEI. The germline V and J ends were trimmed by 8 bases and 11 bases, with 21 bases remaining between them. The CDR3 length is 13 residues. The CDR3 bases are TGTGCCAGCCTGGACAGCCCTGAACATGGGGCTTTCCCT. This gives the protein CASLDSPEHGAFP.

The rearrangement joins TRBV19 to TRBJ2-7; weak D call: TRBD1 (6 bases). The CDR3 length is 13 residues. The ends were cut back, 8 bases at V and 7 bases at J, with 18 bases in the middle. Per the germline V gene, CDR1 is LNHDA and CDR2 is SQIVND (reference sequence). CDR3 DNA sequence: TGTGCCAGTTTGAACAGGGACGGTACGGAGCAGTACTTC. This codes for CASLNRDGTEQYF. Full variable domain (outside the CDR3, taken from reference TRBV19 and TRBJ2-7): DGGITQSPKYLFRKEGQNVTLSCEQNLNHDAMYWYRQDPGQGLRLIYYSQIVNDFQKGDIAEGYSVSREKKESFPLTVTSAQKNPTAFYLCASLNRDGTEQYFGPGTRLTVT.

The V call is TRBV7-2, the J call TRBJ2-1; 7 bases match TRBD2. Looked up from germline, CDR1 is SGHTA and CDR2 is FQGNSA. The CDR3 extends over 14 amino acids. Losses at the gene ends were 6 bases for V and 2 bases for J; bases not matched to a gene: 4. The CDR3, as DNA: TGTGCCAGCAGTAAGGGAGGGGCCTACAATGAGCAGTTCTTC. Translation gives CASSKGGAYNEQFF.

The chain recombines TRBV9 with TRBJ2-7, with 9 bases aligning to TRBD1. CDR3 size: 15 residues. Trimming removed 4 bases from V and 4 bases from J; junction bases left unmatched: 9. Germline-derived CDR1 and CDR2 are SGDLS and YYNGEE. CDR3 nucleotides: TGTGCCAGCAGCCCTTATGGGACAGGGATATACGAGCAGTACTTC. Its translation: CASSPYGTGIYEQYF.

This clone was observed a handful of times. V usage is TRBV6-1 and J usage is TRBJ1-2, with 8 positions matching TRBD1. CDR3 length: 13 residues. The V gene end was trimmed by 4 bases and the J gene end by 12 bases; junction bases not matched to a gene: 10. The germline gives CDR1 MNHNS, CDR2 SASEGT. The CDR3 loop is CASSVNGATGDTF. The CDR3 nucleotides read TGTGCCAGCAGTGTAAATGGGGCGACAGGGGACACCTTC.

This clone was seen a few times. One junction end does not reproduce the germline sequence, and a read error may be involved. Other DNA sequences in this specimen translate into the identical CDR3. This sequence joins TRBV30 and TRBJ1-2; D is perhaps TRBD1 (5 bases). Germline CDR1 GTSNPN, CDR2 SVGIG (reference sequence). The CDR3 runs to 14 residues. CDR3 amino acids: CAWSVGPGHFGYTF. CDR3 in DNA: TGTGCCTGGAGTGTGGGGCCCGGACATTTTGGCTATACCTTC.

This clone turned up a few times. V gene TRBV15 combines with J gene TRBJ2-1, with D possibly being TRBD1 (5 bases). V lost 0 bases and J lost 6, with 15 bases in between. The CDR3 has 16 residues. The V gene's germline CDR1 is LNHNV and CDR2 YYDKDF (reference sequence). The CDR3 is CATSRDPGQNLNEQFF. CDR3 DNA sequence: TGTGCCACCAGCAGAGATCCAGGGCAAAATCTCAATGAGCAGTTCTTC.

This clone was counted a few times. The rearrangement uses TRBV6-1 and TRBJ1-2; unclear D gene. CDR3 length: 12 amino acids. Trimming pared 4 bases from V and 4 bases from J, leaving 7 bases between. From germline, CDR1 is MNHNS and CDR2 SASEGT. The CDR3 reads CASSAAAYGYTF. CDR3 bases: TGTGCCAGCAGTGCGGCAGCCTATGGCTACACCTTC.

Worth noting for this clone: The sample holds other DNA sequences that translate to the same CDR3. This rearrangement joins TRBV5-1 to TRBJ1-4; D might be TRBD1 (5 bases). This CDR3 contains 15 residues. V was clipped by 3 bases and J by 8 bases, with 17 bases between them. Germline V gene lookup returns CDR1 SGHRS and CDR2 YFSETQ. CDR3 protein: CASSSSQGSGEKLFF. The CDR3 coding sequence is TGCGCCAGCAGCTCGTCCCAGGGTTCAGGGGAAAAACTGTTTTTT. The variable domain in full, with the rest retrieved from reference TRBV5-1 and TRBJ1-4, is KAGVTQTPRYLIKTRGQQVTLSCSPISGHRSVSWYQQTPGQGLQFLFEYFSETQRNKGNFPGRFSGRQFSNSRSEMNVSTLELGDSALYLCASSSSQGSGEKLFFGSGTQLSVL.